The 5 T cell receptor beta chains presented below share a single source sample, sequenced in a study of cytomegalovirus exposure and HLA in healthy donors. Researchers ran the PCR with 60 Vbeta and 13 Jbeta primers. The data were produced by immunoSEQ multiplex PCR, yet TCRdb's version contains in-frame clones alone and is incomplete. Of 120,000 to 150,000 clones in the sample, approximately 80% are singletons; the top ten hold 4% to 4.5%. The sequenced sample was PBMCs. The receptors stem from a woman in her thirties or forties in good health and CMV-seropositive.

This clone came up a few times. The CDR3 sequence: CASRVPGSYNSPLHF. The CDR3 nucleotides read TGCGCCAGCAGGGTCCCGGGGTCCTATAATTCACCCCTCCACTTT. V gene TRBV10-2 combines with J gene TRBJ1-6; D gene unclear. V dropped 6 bases and J dropped 1 base, with 10 bases sitting between them. The CDR3 contains 15 residues. Germline V CDR1 and CDR2: WSHSY, SAAADI.

CDR3 residues: CSVVRATGEQYF. The CDR3 bases are TGCAGCGTTGTGAGGGCGACGGGGGAGCAGTACTTC. The genes are TRBV29-1 and TRBJ2-7; weak D call: TRBD2 (5 bases). Trimming cost V 4 bases and J 7 bases, with 14 bases left between them. CDR3 size: 12 residues. The germline V gene has CDR1 SQVTM and CDR2 ANQGSEA.

This clone was seen just once. This chain connects TRBV5-6 to TRBJ1-2; D perhaps matches TRBD1 (5 bases). The CDR3 is 14 amino acids. The V and J ends lost 3 bases and 4 bases respectively, with 13 bases between them. The germline CDR1 and CDR2 sequences are SGHDT and YYEEEE. CDR3 in amino acids: CASSWGDEGYGYTF. The CDR3 DNA reads TGTGCCAGCAGCTGGGGGGATGAGGGCTATGGCTACACCTTC.

This clone was seen only a few times. The V call is TRBV6-6, the J call TRBJ1-2; tentatively, D is TRBD1 (6 bases). The germline V and J ends were trimmed by 5 bases and 3 bases, with 16 bases remaining between them. CDR3 length: 15 residues. From germline, CDR1 is MNHNY and CDR2 SVGAGI (reference sequence). Here the CDR3 DNA reads TGTGCCAGCAGTAACGGAGGGGGGGCGGACTATGGCTACACCTTC. It encodes CASSNGGGADYGYTF.

The rearrangement joins TRBV27 to TRBJ1-5; 9 bases line up with TRBD1. The germline CDR1 and CDR2 sequences are MNHEY and SMNVEV (reference sequence). There are 15 residues in the CDR3. V was clipped by 5 bases and J by 6 bases; unmatched bases: 8. This CDR3 is CASSPGQGFSQPQHF. The DNA for the CDR3 is TGTGCCAGCAGTCCTGGACAGGGGTTCTCTCAGCCCCAGCATTTT.